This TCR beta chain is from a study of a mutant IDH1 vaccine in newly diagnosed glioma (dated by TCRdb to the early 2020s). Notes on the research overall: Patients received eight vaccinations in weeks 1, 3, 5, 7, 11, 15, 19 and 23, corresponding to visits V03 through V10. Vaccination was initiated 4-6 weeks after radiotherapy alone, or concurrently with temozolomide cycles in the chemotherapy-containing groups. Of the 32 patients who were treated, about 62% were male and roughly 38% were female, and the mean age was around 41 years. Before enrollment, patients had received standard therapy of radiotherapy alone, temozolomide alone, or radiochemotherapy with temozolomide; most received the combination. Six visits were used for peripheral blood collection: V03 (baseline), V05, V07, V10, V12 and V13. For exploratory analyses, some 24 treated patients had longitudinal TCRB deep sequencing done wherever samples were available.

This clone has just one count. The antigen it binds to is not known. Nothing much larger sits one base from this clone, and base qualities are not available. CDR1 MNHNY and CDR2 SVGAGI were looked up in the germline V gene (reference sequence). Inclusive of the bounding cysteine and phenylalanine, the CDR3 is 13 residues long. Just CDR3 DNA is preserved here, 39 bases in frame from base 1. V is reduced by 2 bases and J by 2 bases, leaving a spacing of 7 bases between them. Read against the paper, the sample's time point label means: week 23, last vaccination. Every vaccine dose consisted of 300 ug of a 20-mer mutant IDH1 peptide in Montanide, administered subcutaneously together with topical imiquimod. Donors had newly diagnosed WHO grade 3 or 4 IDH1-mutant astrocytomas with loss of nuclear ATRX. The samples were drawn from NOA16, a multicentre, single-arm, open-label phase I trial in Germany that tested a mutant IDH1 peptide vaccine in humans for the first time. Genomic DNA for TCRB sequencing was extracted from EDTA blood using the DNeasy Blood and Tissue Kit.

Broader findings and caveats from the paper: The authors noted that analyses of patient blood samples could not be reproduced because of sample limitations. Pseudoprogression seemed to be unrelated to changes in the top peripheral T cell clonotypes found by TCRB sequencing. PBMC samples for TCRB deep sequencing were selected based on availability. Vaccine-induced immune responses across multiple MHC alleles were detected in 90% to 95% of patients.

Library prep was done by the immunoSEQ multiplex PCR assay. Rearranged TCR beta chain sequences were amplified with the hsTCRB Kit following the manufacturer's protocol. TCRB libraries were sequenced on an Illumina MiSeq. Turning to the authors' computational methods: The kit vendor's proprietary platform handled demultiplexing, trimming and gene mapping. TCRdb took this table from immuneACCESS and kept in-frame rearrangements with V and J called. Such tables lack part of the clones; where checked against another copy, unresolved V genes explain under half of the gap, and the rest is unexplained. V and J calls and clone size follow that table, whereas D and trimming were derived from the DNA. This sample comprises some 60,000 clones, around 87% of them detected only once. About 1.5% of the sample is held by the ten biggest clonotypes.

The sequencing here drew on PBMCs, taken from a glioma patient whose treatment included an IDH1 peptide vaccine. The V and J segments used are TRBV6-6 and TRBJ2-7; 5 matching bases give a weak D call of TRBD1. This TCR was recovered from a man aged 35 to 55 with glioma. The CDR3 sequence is CASSYEGAYEQYF. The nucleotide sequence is TGTGCCAGCAGTTACGAAGGGGCCTACGAGCAGTACTTC.